This TCR beta chain was captured by sequencing in a study of blood T cell repertoires in COVID-19 (dated by TCRdb to 2018 to 2021). In terms of the full investigation: Collaborator samples came from the United States, Italy and Spain and covered acute and convalescent phases of COVID-19. The repertoires were released in a freely available public database intended as a resource for research on the immune response to SARS-CoV-2. Samples were obtained from the ongoing ImmuneRACE study (first 160 participants) and from 1,200 or so subjects provided by 6 global collaborators. The material from the prospective study consisted of cDNA or gDNA derived from T cells, B-cell-depleted T cells, or PBMCs. Subjects who had been exposed to COVID-19, were actively infected with it, or had recovered from it provided the deeply sampled blood TCRbeta repertoires that made up the dataset. Where HLA class I and class II types were available, the types were taken from metadata supplied by the sample provider, not from assay-based typing. Nearly every sample came with metadata listing a de-identified subject ID, COVID-19 status, age in years and sex. The study at large found these results: The quantity of clinical and demographic metadata differed by source and by participant and was supplied without curation.

In regard to this clone: Its antigen remains unidentified. One base away there is no much larger clone; base qualities are not given.

The CDR3 runs 16 residues from the cysteine to the phenylalanine. Only the CDR3 DNA is retained, 48 bases long and in frame from the first base. The germline V gene (reference sequence) specifies SGHKS as CDR1 and YYEKEE as CDR2. Cut back by 2 bases and 5 bases, the V and J ends lie 19 bases apart. TCRbeta CDR3 regions were amplified from genomic DNA using the immunoSEQ Assay, a bias-controlled multiplex PCR. The authors processed their data as follows. The number of nucleated cells in each sample was estimated from the amplification of reference gene primers within the assay. To quantify the absolute abundance of each unique TCRbeta CDR3 rearrangement, sequence reads were collapsed and filtered. Productive Simpson clonality was computed per sample as the square root of Simpson's diversity index over productive rearrangements. The source is immuneACCESS, and TCRdb retained only in-frame sequences with V and J called. Part of the clones is not carried over; for the studies checked, unresolved V genes explain less than half of this, and the remainder is unexplained. The DNA was the basis for D and trimming; V, J and clone size are from that table. The table for this sample lists 380,000 or so clones; 70% to 90% of them were counted only once. The ten largest make up 2% to 2.5% of the sample.

Participants in the prospective study were aged about 18 to 95 years, lived in more than 20 United States geographic areas, and enrolled through a virtual design. In the prospective study, cohorts were assigned on the basis of participant-reported clinical history obtained from a screening survey and a study questionnaire. Mobile phlebotomists in the prospective study collected whole blood, serum and a nasopharyngeal or oropharyngeal swab from every participant. Participants in the prospective study had the option to provide additional blood draws and questionnaires over a roughly 2-month period. Before DNA extraction, blood samples from the prospective study were shipped at room temperature or frozen.

The sample comprised PBMCs or T cells enriched from blood (not recorded which). This sequence uses TRBV5-5 and TRBJ1-2; the D segment could be TRBD1, given 6 matching bases. This sequence was found in a woman between 40 and 55 years old with acute COVID-19. The CDR3 region: CASSLGPGASLYGYTF. The bases are TGTGCCAGCAGCTTAGGGCCAGGGGCTTCTCTGTATGGCTACACCTTC.